This T cell receptor (beta chain) was captured in a study of cytomegalovirus exposure and HLA in healthy donors. Study-level background: Most genotyped donors, over 70% of around 370, had Caucasian-associated genetic ancestry. Study results and caveats: Indistinguishable V segments such as TRBV6-2 and TRBV6-3 were excluded. Donors were assumed by presence/absence analyses to have roughly uniform sequencing depth.

Regarding this clone: Its antigen is still unknown.

This CDR3 has 16 amino acids. Germline assignment: CDR1 LNHDA and CDR2 SQIVND (reference sequence). Germline trimming cut 10 bases from V and 0 bases from J; bases unmatched to any gene: 13. PCR involved 60 Vbeta and 13 Jbeta primers. TCRdb's copy holds only in-frame clones and misses some; the assay was immunoSEQ multiplex PCR. This sample has approximately 190,000 clones; roughly 80% occur once, and the top ten carry about 2.6%. Material for sequencing was PBMCs. The clonotype originates from a woman aged 50 to 60 in good health and CMV-seropositive. This chain joins TRBV19 and TRBJ1-1, with 8 bases aligning to TRBD1. Written as DNA, the CDR3 is TGTGCCACCCGAACAGGGGGAATAGTCATGAACACTGAAGCTTTCTTT. Its translation: CATRTGGIVMNTEAFF.